This T cell receptor (beta chain) derives from a study of metastatic and nonmetastatic thyroid tumors. Findings and caveats of the study: Malignant thyroid tumors reportedly exceeded benign nodules significantly in TCR beta diversity, with the difference appearing in blood and tumor.

Via MiXCR, TCRdb re-called the PCR reads. Of fewer than 55,000 clones in the sample, less than 20% were seen once. Deletions cut 5 bases from V and 8 bases from J, with 7 bases between. CDR3 length equals 10 residues. Germline V gives CDR1 DFQATT, CDR2 SNEGSKA (reference sequence). Thyroid surgery was preceded by no treatment in any patient. This clone was seen repeatedly, ten times or more. Its antigen remains unidentified. At the DNA level, this CDR3 is encoded by other sequences in the same sample as well. This sequence joins TRBV20-1 and TRBJ2-1; D is unresolved. Sequences were obtained from blood. The sequence was obtained from a female donor with papillary thyroid cancer or a benign thyroid nodule (not recorded which). Some clones in this sample may be carry-over from other donors' samples. CDR3 in amino acids: CSAQVYEQFF. The CDR3 DNA follows: TGCAGTGCTCAGGTGTATGAGCAGTTCTTC.